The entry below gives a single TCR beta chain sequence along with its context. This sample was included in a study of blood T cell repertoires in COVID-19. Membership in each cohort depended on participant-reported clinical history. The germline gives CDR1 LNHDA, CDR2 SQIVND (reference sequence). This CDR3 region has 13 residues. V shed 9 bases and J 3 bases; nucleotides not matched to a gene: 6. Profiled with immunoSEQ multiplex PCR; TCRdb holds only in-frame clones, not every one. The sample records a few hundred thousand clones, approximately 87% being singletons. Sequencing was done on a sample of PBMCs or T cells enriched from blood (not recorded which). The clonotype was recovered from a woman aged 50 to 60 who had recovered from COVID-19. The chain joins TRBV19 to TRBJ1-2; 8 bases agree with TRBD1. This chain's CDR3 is CASQMTGDYGYTF. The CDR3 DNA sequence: TGTGCCAGCCAAATGACAGGGGACTATGGCTACACCTTC.